This is a list of T cell receptor beta chains from one sample in a study of blood T cell repertoires in COVID-19. Here immunoSEQ multiplex PCR was the method, and the copy in TCRdb shows in-frame clones only, minus some. The repertoire holds roughly 92,000 clones, with around four fifths as singletons. Specimen: peripheral blood. The receptors stem from a woman of 80 years or more with active or convalescent COVID-19. CDR3s include the opening cysteine and the closing phenylalanine or tryptophan. The D gene is left open where the match is weak. Size values are once, few and many counts, or a class for expanded clones, and some rows have none.

J | size | D | V | CDR3 | DNA
TRBJ2-3 | . | TRBD2 | TRBV5-1 | CASSLGASGVDTQYF | TGCGCCAGCAGCTTGGGGGCTAGCGGAGTAGATACGCAGTATTTT
TRBJ1-6 | . | . | TRBV7-2 | CASSSSGTPQGSPLHF | TGTGCCAGCAGCTCCTCAGGGACACCGCAGGGTTCACCCCTCCACTTT
TRBJ2-5 | . | TRBD2 | TRBV29-1 | CSVQRGGRGETQYF | TGCAGCGTCCAGCGCGGGGGGAGAGGAGAGACCCAGTACTTC
TRBJ2-1 | . | TRBD2 | TRBV5-5 | CASSLLTSDSEQFF | TGTGCCAGCAGCTTGTTGACTAGCGATAGTGAGCAGTTCTTC
TRBJ2-1 | . | TRBD1 | TRBV10-1 | CASSRDRVSHEQFF | TGCGCCAGCAGCCGGGACAGGGTTTCGCATGAGCAGTTCTTC
TRBJ2-1 | . | . | TRBV28 | CASRQDGGYYNEQFF | TGTGCCAGCAGACAAGACGGCGGGTATTACAATGAGCAGTTCTTC
TRBJ1-2 | . | . | TRBV9 | CASSVGQGAYGYTF | TGTGCCAGCAGCGTAGGGCAGGGTGCCTATGGCTACACCTTC
TRBJ2-2 | . | . | TRBV5-1 | CASSMDGGTGELFF | TGCGCCAGCAGCATGGACGGGGGCACCGGGGAGCTGTTTTTT
TRBJ2-5 | . | . | TRBV3-1/TRBV3-2 | CASSQVGQTQETQYF | TGTGCCAGCAGCCAAGTAGGACAGACCCAAGAGACCCAGTACTTC
TRBJ1-1 | . | . | TRBV28 | CASSLGGAPRGEAFF | TGTGCCAGCAGTTTAGGGGGGGCCCCCAGGGGTGAAGCTTTCTTT
TRBJ1-1 | . | . | TRBV5-1 | CASSLAGTPNTEAFF | TGCGCCAGCAGCTTGGCCGGGACACCGAACACTGAAGCTTTCTTT
TRBJ2-3 | . | . | TRBV5-1 | CASSTRFGVGDTQYF | TGCGCCAGCAGCACGAGGTTTGGTGTGGGAGATACGCAGTATTTT
TRBJ2-3 | . | . | TRBV4-3 | CASSQEHSGGGTDTQYF | TGCGCCAGCAGCCAAGAGCATTCGGGGGGCGGCACAGATACGCAGTATTTT
TRBJ2-1 | . | TRBD1 | TRBV2 | CASRREGGFSISYNEQFF | TGTGCCAGCCGTCGCGAAGGGGGCTTCTCCATCTCCTACAATGAGCAGTTCTTC
TRBJ2-7 | . | TRBD1 | TRBV5-1 | CASSLRGQGYEQYF | TGCGCCAGCAGCTTGAGGGGACAGGGATACGAGCAGTACTTC
TRBJ2-7 | . | TRBD2 | TRBV4-2 | CASSQVGGRAGHEQYF | TGTGCCAGCAGCCAAGTGGGCGGGAGGGCAGGGCACGAGCAGTACTTC
TRBJ1-1 | . | . | TRBV5-1 | CASSHSTGNTEAFF | TGCGCCAGCAGCCATTCGACAGGGAACACTGAAGCTTTCTTT
TRBJ1-2 | . | . | TRBV6-5 | CASTDTGLYGYTF | TGTGCCAGCACCGATACAGGCCTCTATGGCTACACCTTC
TRBJ2-2 | . | . | TRBV14 | CASSQDLKVAAGELFF | TGTGCCAGCAGCCAAGACCTTAAGGTAGCGGCCGGGGAGCTGTTTTTT
TRBJ2-5 | few | . | TRBV7-2 | CASSQRLVETQYF | TGTGCCAGCAGCCAGCGGTTAGTGGAGACCCAGTACTTC
TRBJ2-1 | . | . | TRBV18 | CASSAGTVNYNEQFF | TGTGCCAGCTCCGCGGGGACAGTGAACTACAATGAGCAGTTCTTC
TRBJ2-1 | . | . | TRBV7-3 | CASSPKGLTSISEQFF | TGTGCCAGCAGCCCAAAAGGCCTGACTAGTATAAGCGAGCAGTTCTTC
TRBJ2-7 | . | TRBD1 | TRBV6-5 | CASSYGTERYEQYF | TGTGCCAGCAGTTACGGGACAGAGAGATACGAGCAGTACTTC
TRBJ1-4 | . | TRBD1 | TRBV18 | CASSPTGTAATNEKLFF | TGTGCCAGCTCACCGACCGGGACAGCCGCAACTAATGAAAAACTGTTTTTT
TRBJ2-5 | . | . | TRBV5-1 | CASSNFATQETQYF | TGCGCCAGCAGTAACTTTGCAACCCAAGAGACCCAGTACTTC
TRBJ1-5 | . | . | TRBV29-1 | CSGRETAISPSIF | .
TRBJ2-3 | . | TRBD2 | TRBV6-2/TRBV6-3 | CASSYSGLAGASDTQYF | TGTGCCAGCAGTTACTCAGGACTAGCGGGGGCCTCAGATACGCAGTATTTT
TRBJ2-1 | . | TRBD2 | TRBV5-5 | CASSSRGDNEQFF | TGTGCCAGCAGCAGCCGGGGGGACAATGAGCAGTTCTTC
TRBJ1-5 | . | . | TRBV2 | CASSEQGTNQPQHF | TGTGCCAGCAGTGAACAGGGGACGAATCAGCCCCAGCATTTT
TRBJ1-2 | once | . | TRBV6-2/TRBV6-3 | CASSYSGDYGYTF | TGTGCCAGCAGTTACTCGGGCGACTATGGCTACACCTTC
TRBJ2-3 | . | TRBD2 | TRBV9 | CASSVVAGGWETQYF | TGTGCCAGCAGCGTAGTAGCGGGGGGCTGGGAGACGCAGTATTTT
TRBJ1-6 | . | . | TRBV11-2 | CASSLLVTGYNSPLHF | TGTGCCAGCAGCTTATTAGTTACGGGCTATAATTCACCCCTCCACTTT
TRBJ1-2 | once | . | TRBV6-5 | CASRTTRVGGYTF | TGTGCCAGCAGGACAACCAGGGTGGGAGGCTACACCTTC
TRBJ1-5 | . | TRBD1 | TRBV19 | CASIQQGNSNQPQHF | TGTGCCAGTATCCAACAGGGGAATAGCAATCAGCCCCAGCATTTT
TRBJ2-3 | . | . | TRBV5-1 | CASSLQGSSTDTQYF | TGCGCCAGCAGCTTGCAGGGGTCGAGCACAGATACGCAGTATTTT
TRBJ1-5 | . | . | TRBV15 | CATSSRTGAHQPQHF | TGTGCCACCAGCAGTCGAACAGGAGCGCACCAGCCCCAGCATTTT
TRBJ2-6 | . | . | TRBV21-1 | CASSSSSGTYDSGANVLTF | TGTGCCAGCAGCTCCTCCTCCGGGACTTACGACTCTGGGGCCAACGTCCTGACTTTC
TRBJ2-1 | . | TRBD2 | TRBV5-8 | CASSPRTSGSSEQFF | TGTGCCAGCAGCCCGAGGACTAGCGGGAGTTCTGAGCAGTTCTTC
TRBJ2-3 | once | TRBD2 | TRBV5-1 | CASSLREATDTQYF | TGCGCCAGCAGCTTGCGGGAGGCCACAGATACGCAGTATTTT
TRBJ1-4 | . | . | TRBV7-3 | CASSHELSGPDGSLEEKLFF | TGTGCCAGCAGCCACGAGTTATCCGGACCGGATGGGAGCCTTGAGGAAAAACTGTTTTTT
TRBJ2-3 | . | TRBD2 | TRBV6-4 | CASSLLAGATDTQYF | TGTGCCAGCAGTCTACTAGCGGGGGCCACAGATACGCAGTATTTT
TRBJ2-1 | . | TRBD1 | TRBV6-2/TRBV6-3 | CASSYSGQGAVDEQFF | TGTGCCAGCAGTTACTCCGGACAGGGGGCAGTCGATGAGCAGTTCTTC
TRBJ2-1 | . | . | TRBV7-8 | CASSRAGGAPYNEQFF | TGTGCCAGCAGCCGAGCTGGGGGGGCCCCCTACAATGAGCAGTTCTTC
TRBJ2-3 | once | . | TRBV28 | CASSFFDRLGTDTQYF | TGTGCCAGCAGTTTTTTTGACAGATTGGGCACAGATACGCAGTATTTT
TRBJ2-3 | . | TRBD2 | TRBV18 | CASSPPMASGDTQYF | TGTGCCAGCTCACCACCGATGGCTAGCGGTGATACGCAGTATTTT
TRBJ2-2 | . | TRBD1 | TRBV28 | CASSLDRGFPGELFF | TGTGCCAGCAGTTTGGACAGGGGTTTCCCCGGGGAGCTGTTTTTT
TRBJ1-2 | . | . | TRBV12-3/TRBV12-4 | CASSPAGDYGYTF | TGTGCCAGCAGCCCAGCGGGTGACTATGGCTACACCTTC
TRBJ1-2 | . | . | TRBV5-1 | CASSPEAGAGYTF | TGCGCCAGCAGCCCTGAGGCTGGGGCTGGCTACACCTTC
TRBJ2-5 | . | . | TRBV6-2/TRBV6-3 | CASSPLAETQYF | TGTGCCAGCAGTCCCCTCGCGGAGACCCAGTACTTC
TRBJ2-1 | . | . | TRBV30 | CAWSSTGSGEQFF | TGTGCCTGGAGCTCAACAGGGTCGGGTGAGCAGTTCTTC
TRBJ2-3 | . | . | TRBV5-4 | CASSLATTSTDTQYF | TGTGCCAGCAGCTTGGCTACGACTAGCACAGATACGCAGTATTTT
TRBJ2-1 | . | TRBD2 | TRBV24-1 | CATSDPTSGGAKEQFF | TGTGCCACCAGTGACCCGACTAGCGGGGGGGCCAAGGAGCAGTTCTTC
TRBJ2-5 | . | TRBD2 | TRBV5-4 | CASSLPRGRTSGQETQYF | TGTGCCAGCAGCTTACCCCGCGGTCGGACTAGCGGGCAAGAGACCCAGTACTTC
TRBJ2-1 | . | . | TRBV7-3 | CASSPTSAGLKYNEQFF | TGTGCCAGCAGCCCTACCTCCGCAGGACTAAAGTACAATGAGCAGTTCTTC
TRBJ2-3 | . | TRBD1 | TRBV5-1 | CASSPPLGQGTDTQYF | TGCGCCAGCAGCCCCCCCCTAGGACAGGGAACAGATACGCAGTATTTT
TRBJ2-2 | . | TRBD1 | TRBV5-1 | CASSSQGAGELFF | TGCGCCAGCAGCTCGCAGGGGGCCGGGGAGCTGTTTTTT
TRBJ2-7 | . | TRBD1 | TRBV5-1 | CASSSTGGSYEQYF | TGCGCCAGCAGCTCGACAGGGGGATCGTACGAGCAGTACTTC
TRBJ2-7 | . | . | TRBV7-2 | CASSIFSTGLQEQYF | TGTGCCAGCAGCATATTTTCGACAGGCCTCCAGGAGCAGTACTTC
TRBJ2-5 | . | TRBD2 | TRBV6-5 | CASSYLTSGSGETQYF | TGTGCCAGCAGTTACCTGACTAGCGGGAGCGGAGAGACCCAGTACTTC
TRBJ2-2 | once | TRBD2 | TRBV6-5 | CASRSGGVTGELFF | TGTGCCAGCCGTAGCGGGGGGGTCACCGGGGAGCTGTTTTTT